What follows is one T cell receptor (beta chain) and its context. This entry comes from a study of blood T cell repertoires in COVID-19. The table came from immunoSEQ multiplex PCR; TCRdb's copy has only in-frame clones and leaves some out. The table lists roughly 49,000 clones, more than 80% of them singletons. The receptor was isolated from a man in his sixties with COVID-19, enrolled during active disease. Sequencing was done on a sample of peripheral blood.

The CDR3 protein is CATSASGGKEQFF. The DNA of the CDR3 is TGTGCCACCAGTGCCAGCGGAGGAAAGGAGCAGTTCTTC. V is TRBV24-1 and J is TRBJ2-1; the D gene is possibly TRBD2 (5 bases). This CDR3 comprises 13 residues. Germline CDR1 KGHDR, CDR2 SFDVKD. V was pared by 5 bases and J by 10 bases, with 14 bases between.